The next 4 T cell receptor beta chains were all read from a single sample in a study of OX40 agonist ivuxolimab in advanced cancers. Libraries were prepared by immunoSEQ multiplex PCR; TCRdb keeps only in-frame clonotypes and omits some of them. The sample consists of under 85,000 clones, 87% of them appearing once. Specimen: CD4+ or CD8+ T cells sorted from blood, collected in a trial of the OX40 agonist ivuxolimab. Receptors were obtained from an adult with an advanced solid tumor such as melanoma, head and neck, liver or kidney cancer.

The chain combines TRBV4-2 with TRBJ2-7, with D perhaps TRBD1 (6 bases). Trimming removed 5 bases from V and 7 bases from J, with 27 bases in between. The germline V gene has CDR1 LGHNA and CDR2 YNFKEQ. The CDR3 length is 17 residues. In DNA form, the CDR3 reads TGTGCCAGCAGCTTGGCCGGGCAGGGGATTAGTACGTTGGAGCAGTACTTC. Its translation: CASSLAGQGISTLEQYF.

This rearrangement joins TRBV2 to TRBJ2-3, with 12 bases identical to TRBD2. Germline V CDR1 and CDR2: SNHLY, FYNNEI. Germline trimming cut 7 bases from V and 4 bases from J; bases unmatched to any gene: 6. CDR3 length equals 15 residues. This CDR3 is CASKRLAGEADTQYF. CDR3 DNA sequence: TGTGCCAGCAAGAGACTAGCGGGAGAGGCAGATACGCAGTATTTT.

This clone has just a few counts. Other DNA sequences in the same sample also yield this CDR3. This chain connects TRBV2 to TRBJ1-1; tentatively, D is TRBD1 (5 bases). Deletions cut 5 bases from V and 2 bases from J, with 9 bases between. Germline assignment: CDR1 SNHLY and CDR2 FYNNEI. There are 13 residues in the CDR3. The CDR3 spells CASSRDGNTEAFF. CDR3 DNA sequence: TGTGCCAGCAGTAGGGACGGTAACACTGAAGCTTTCTTT.

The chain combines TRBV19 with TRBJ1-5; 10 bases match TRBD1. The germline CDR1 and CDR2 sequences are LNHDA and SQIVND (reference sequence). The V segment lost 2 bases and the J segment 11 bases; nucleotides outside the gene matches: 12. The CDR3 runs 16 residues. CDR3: CASSIRGQGPQEAQHF. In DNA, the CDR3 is TGTGCCAGTAGTATAAGGGGACAGGGGCCGCAGGAGGCCCAGCATTTT.